This T cell receptor beta chain is from a study of CD8 T cells in Susac syndrome. With random hexamers, roughly 0.45 to 1 ug RNA was reverse transcribed. MiXCR, run by TCRdb on the immunoSEQ multiplex PCR reads, gives a single entry per CDR3 protein. There are 200,000 to 300,000 distinct CDR3 sequences in the sample; less than 96% occur only once, and roughly 0.1% lies in the top ten. V was trimmed by 0 bases and J by 7 bases, leaving 16 bases between them. Germline CDR1 MGHRA, CDR2 YSYEKL. The CDR3 runs to 16 residues. Patients with Susac syndrome met the recently defined diagnostic criteria for definite or probable disease.

The V call is TRBV4-1, the J call TRBJ1-5; D not resolved. This TCR was sampled from a human donor with Susac syndrome. Sequencing was carried out using CD4+ T cells from PBMCs. The CDR3 region is CASSQDGYPTGQPQHF. Here the CDR3 DNA reads TGCGCCAGCAGCCAAGATGGCTACCCGACTGGGCAGCCCCAGCATTTT.